This TCR beta chain came from a study of human CD8 memory T cell subsets. UMI-labeled 5' RACE produced the TCR beta libraries. From the 5' RACE reads, TCRdb lists one entry per CDR3 protein and no DNA. This sample carries some 10,000 distinct CDR3 sequences, with 8.6% going to the ten biggest clones. CDR1 is MDHEN, CDR2 SYDVKM, per germline. The CDR3 totals 15 residues. The sequenced material came from CD8+ T cells from PBMCs. The chain has TRBV28 and TRBJ2-2; TCRdb gives TRBD1 as the D gene, but with no DNA this cannot be confirmed. The receptor was isolated from a human donor in good health. This chain's CDR3 is CASSAGTGNTGELFF. The whole variable domain, remainder taken from reference TRBV28 and TRBJ2-2, is DVKVTQSSRYLVKRTGEKVFLECVQDMDHENMFWYRQDPGLGLRLIYFSYDVKMKEKGDIPEGYSVSREKKERFSLILESASTNQTSMYLCASSAGTGNTGELFFGEGSRLTVL.